Here is one T cell receptor (beta chain) with its context. In the study's own analysis: It was from reference gene primer amplification that nucleated cell counts were estimated. Assay used: immunoSEQ multiplex PCR; TCRdb lists only in-frame clones, some missing. For V, J and clone size, that table is used; D and trimming come from the DNA. The sample carries tens of thousands of clones, 65% to 90% recorded once. This sample was taken from a study of blood T cell repertoires in COVID-19. Turning to the study itself: Samples taken during acute and convalescent COVID-19 were collected in the United States, Italy and Spain. Sources were T cells, B-cell-depleted T cells, or PBMCs; the material itself was cDNA or gDNA.

Per germline, CDR1 SGHRS and CDR2 YFSETQ. Unmatched junction bases numbered 9, after V lost 4 bases and J lost 4 bases. CDR3 length equals 16 residues. This chain connects TRBV5-1 to TRBJ2-3, with 10 bases that match TRBD2. The sequenced sample consisted of peripheral blood. The clonotype was recovered from a woman aged 80 or over with active or convalescent COVID-19. The CDR3 DNA is TGCGCCAGCAGCCTCTCACTAAGCGGGGGGGCAGATACGCAGTATTTT. Translated, it gives CASSLSLSGGADTQYF. The entire variable domain, with the rest obtained from reference TRBV5-1 and TRBJ2-3, is as follows: KAGVTQTPRYLIKTRGQQVTLSCSPISGHRSVSWYQQTPGQGLQFLFEYFSETQRNKGNFPGRFSGRQFSNSRSEMNVSTLELGDSALYLCASSLSLSGGADTQYFGPGTRLTVL.